This is a list of T cell receptor beta chains from one sample in a study of prognosis after radiotherapy for stage I lung cancer. Each CDR3 protein is one row after TCRdb ran MiXCR on the multiplex PCR reads. In the table there are approximately 30,000 distinct CDR3 sequences, around 40% of which are singletons. The source was PBMCs, collected before or after stereotactic body radiation therapy (not recorded which). Every receptor here comes from a donor aged 50 or older with non-small cell lung cancer. Both conserved end residues are part of each CDR3. A D gene is named only where the DNA matches it firmly. Rows may omit the clone size; those that give it use once, few, many or a size class.

CDR3 protein,CDR3 DNA,D gene,V gene,clone size,J gene
CSVRAGGNEQFF,TGCAGCGTCCGGGCAGGGGGCAATGAGCAGTTCTTC,TRBD1,TRBV29-1,medium-sized,TRBJ2-1
CASSGRSFNSPLHF,TGTGCCAGCAGTGGGCGGTCGTTTAATTCACCCCTCCACTTT,-,TRBV6-1,many,TRBJ1-6
CASSRLDRAYYGYTF,TGTGCCAGTAGTAGACTAGACAGGGCCTATTATGGCTACACCTTC,TRBD1,TRBV19,-,TRBJ1-2
CASSLTSGGSYYGYTF,TGTGCCAGCAGTTTAACTTCGGGGGGGAGTTACTATGGCTACACCTTC,-,TRBV27,-,TRBJ1-2
CSASAGEGRIFSYEQYF,TGCAGTGCTAGTGCAGGCGAAGGCAGAATTTTTTCCTACGAGCAGTACTTC,-,TRBV20-1,many,TRBJ2-7
CASSQFGTSGSSYEQYF,TGTGCCAGCAGCCAGTTCGGGACTAGCGGGAGCTCCTACGAGCAGTACTTC,TRBD2,TRBV27,-,TRBJ2-7
CASSPGTLSYEQYF,TGTGCCAGCAGCCCCGGGACGCTCTCCTACGAGCAGTACTTC,-,TRBV7-2,many,TRBJ2-7
CSASVPLGNIEAFF,TGCAGTGCTAGTGTACCCTTGGGGAACATTGAAGCTTTCTTT,-,TRBV20-1,-,TRBJ1-1
CATRVTYNSPLHF,TGTGCCACCAGGGTCACCTATAATTCACCCCTCCACTTT,-,TRBV15,medium-sized,TRBJ1-6
CASSRRADRDHEQYF,TGCGCCAGCAGCCGAAGGGCGGACAGGGACCACGAGCAGTACTTC,TRBD1,TRBV5-1,many,TRBJ2-7
CASSSQGGGTEAFF,TGTGCCAGCAGCTCCCAGGGCGGGGGAACTGAAGCTTTCTTT,-,TRBV7-9,many,TRBJ1-1
CASSGGPQETQYF,TGTGCCAGCTCAGGGGGGCCCCAAGAGACCCAGTACTTC,-,TRBV18,many,TRBJ2-5
CATSKGLTVSYEKLFF,TGTGCCACCTCTAAGGGGCTGACTGTATCTTATGAAAAACTGTTTTTT,-,TRBV6-1,many,TRBJ1-4
CAWSVTRQGDLGGYTF,TGTGCCTGGAGTGTGACTAGACAGGGGGATTTGGGTGGCTACACCTTC,TRBD1,TRBV30,many,TRBJ1-2
CASRSSGSWEQYF,TGTGCCAGCAGATCTAGCGGGAGTTGGGAGCAGTACTTC,TRBD2,TRBV13,-,TRBJ2-7
CASSFDGRNVEQYF,TGCGCCAGCAGCTTTGACGGGAGAAACGTAGAGCAGTACTTC,-,TRBV5-1,-,TRBJ2-7
CATNPRQGMNEQFF,TGTGCCACCAATCCTAGACAGGGAATGAATGAGCAGTTCTTC,TRBD1,TRBV19,many,TRBJ2-1
CASSETGDEQYF,TGTGCCAGCAGCGAGACAGGGGACGAGCAGTACTTC,TRBD1,TRBV7-9,many,TRBJ2-7
CAWGPGVGGTEAFF,TGTGCCTGGGGCCCAGGGGTTGGGGGCACTGAAGCTTTCTTT,-,TRBV30,many,TRBJ1-1
CAISERGRISPLHF,TGTGCCATCAGTGAGCGGGGGCGCATTTCACCCCTCCACTTT,-,TRBV10-3,many,TRBJ1-6
CASSPRTSGMSYEQYF,TGTGCCAGCAGTCCCCGGACTAGCGGGATGTCGTACGAGCAGTACTTC,TRBD2,TRBV6-1,-,TRBJ2-7
CSGLADSYEQYF,TGCAGTGGCCTGGCGGACTCCTACGAGCAGTACTTC,-,TRBV20-1,many,TRBJ2-7
CASWQGAGGYTF,TGTGCCAGCTGGCAGGGGGCTGGTGGCTACACCTTC,TRBD1,TRBV28,-,TRBJ1-2
CSARDESRGTSPLHF,TGCAGTGCTAGAGATGAGAGCAGGGGAACTTCACCCCTCCACTTT,-,TRBV20-1,-,TRBJ1-6
CASSQGWFGGAEAFF,TGTGCCAGCAGCCAAGGTTGGTTCGGGGGCGCTGAAGCTTTCTTT,-,TRBV4-2,few,TRBJ1-1
CSASDRTYVYTF,TGCAGCGCTAGTGACAGGACTTATGTCTACACCTTC,-,TRBV20-1,-,TRBJ1-2
CASSESGGSYNSPLHF,TGTGCCAGCAGTGAATCCGGGGGCTCCTATAATTCACCCCTCCACTTT,-,TRBV25-1,medium-sized,TRBJ1-6
CASSYLSGTYSGNTTYF,TGTGCCAGCAGCTATCTCTCCGGGACGTACTCTGGAAACACCACATATTTT,-,TRBV7-3,-,TRBJ1-3
CSSSSLTSGFTDTQYF,TGTTCTAGCAGCTCTCTCACTAGCGGGTTCACAGATACGCAGTATTTT,TRBD2,TRBV12-3/TRBV12-4,-,TRBJ2-3
CASSLVGTTNYGYTF,TGTGCCAGCAGTTTAGTGGGGACAACTAACTATGGCTACACCTTC,-,TRBV28,-,TRBJ1-2
CASSGTRGLHF,TGTGCCAGCAGTGGGACCCGCGGCCTCCACTTT,-,TRBV28,once,TRBJ1-6
CSARPSEGTQYF,TGCAGTGCTAGACCTTCCGAGGGTACGCAGTATTTT,-,TRBV20-1,-,TRBJ2-3
CASSGQQGRGNQPQHF,TGTGCCAGCAGTGGTCAACAGGGGCGGGGCAATCAGCCCCAGCATTTT,TRBD1,TRBV6-1,medium-sized,TRBJ1-5
CASSPGTSGVPYEQYF,TGCGCCAGCAGCCCCGGGACTAGCGGAGTTCCCTACGAGCAGTACTTC,TRBD2,TRBV5-1,many,TRBJ2-7
CASSFAGLQETQYF,TGTGCCAGCAGCTTCGCGGGGCTACAAGAGACCCAGTACTTC,-,TRBV7-2,many,TRBJ2-5
CASSGGTAFEEAFF,TGTGCCAGTAGCGGGGGGACTGCTTTCGAGGAAGCTTTCTTT,-,TRBV11-3,many,TRBJ1-1
CASSLVGTGGTEAFF,TGTGCCAGCAGCTTAGTAGGGACAGGAGGCACTGAAGCTTTCTTT,TRBD1,TRBV7-9,many,TRBJ1-1
CASSARDVNEQYF,TGTGCCAGCAGTGCCAGGGACGTAAACGAGCAGTACTTC,-,TRBV6-1,-,TRBJ2-7
CASSLGQGLYTF,TGTGCCAGCAGCTTGGGACAGGGCCTATACACCTTC,TRBD1,TRBV7-9,-,TRBJ1-2
CASSLSRGFLDSPLHF,TGTGCCAGCAGCTTATCCCGGGGCTTTCTTGATTCACCCCTCCACTTT,-,TRBV7-9,many,TRBJ1-6
CASSLGQGADTQYF,TGTGCCAGCAGCCTGGGACAGGGGGCAGATACGCAGTATTTT,TRBD1,TRBV5-8,few,TRBJ2-3
CASSLLFVETQYF,TGTGCTAGCAGCTTACTTTTTGTGGAGACCCAGTACTTC,-,TRBV7-7,many,TRBJ2-5